The 12 T cell receptor beta chains below were found in one sample sequenced in a study of long-term antiretroviral therapy in people with HIV (dated by TCRdb to 2021 to 2024). Sequencing of the TRB variable region was done with the immunoSEQ hsTCRB v3.0 assay at survey level resolution. TCRdb holds this immuneACCESS table with in-frame rearrangements only. Some clones are missing; in checked studies, unresolved V genes explain under half, and the rest has no known cause. The sample yields 30,000 to 50,000 clones; roughly 85% were counted once. The ten largest clones capture 4.5% to 6% of the sample. The sample in question was unsorted PBMCs, obtained 3.1 years after starting antiretroviral therapy. The receptors here all came from a woman aged 50 to 65 with HIV.

The chain is built from TRBV4-1 and TRBJ1-2, with D possibly matching TRBD1 (5 bases). CDR1 and CDR2 from the germline V gene are MGHRA and YSYEKL. The CDR3 is 15 amino acids. Trimming pared 2 bases from V and 6 bases from J, leaving 16 bases between. The CDR3 coding sequence is TGCGCCAGCAGCCAACGTCAGTGGGGGAACGATGGCTACACCTTC. Translating gives CASSQRQWGNDGYTF.

This chain uses TRBV9 with TRBJ2-5; 11 positions agree with TRBD2. Trimming at V came to 2 bases and at J to 5 bases, leaving 5 bases not matched to a gene. The V gene's germline CDR1 is SGDLS and CDR2 YYNGEE. The CDR3 runs to 15 residues. CDR3 sequence reads: CASSVSGGARETQYF. The CDR3 bases are TGTGCCAGCAGCGTTAGCGGGGGGGCCCGGGAGACCCAGTACTTC. Variable domain in full (rest from reference TRBV9 and TRBJ2-5): DSGVTQTPKHLITATGQRVTLRCSPRSGDLSVYWYQQSLDQGLQFLIQYYNGEERAKGNILERFSAQQFPDLHSELNLSSLELGDSALYFCASSVSGGARETQYFGPGTRLLVL.

Concerning this clone itself: This sample also contains other DNA sequences that code for the same CDR3. The chain carries TRBV4-3 and TRBJ2-7; 8 nucleotides align to TRBD1. The germline V gene has CDR1 LGHNA and CDR2 YSLEER. CDR3 length: 14 residues. V was pared by 1 base and J by 2 bases, with 1 base of the junction left unmatched. CDR3 DNA sequence: TGCGCCAGCAGCCAAGGGACAGGGACCTACGAGCAGTACTTC. Its protein product is CASSQGTGTYEQYF.

The chain joins TRBV9 to TRBJ2-3, with TRBD1 matching 12 bases. This CDR3 contains 14 residues. The germline V gene encodes CDR1 SGDLS and CDR2 YYNGEE. J gave up 4 bases and V 4 bases, and 1 base lay outside the gene matches. This CDR3 is CASSRDRGPDTQYF. CDR3 DNA sequence: TGTGCCAGCAGCCGGGACAGGGGGCCAGATACGCAGTATTTT.

V is TRBV19 and J is TRBJ1-5; possible D gene TRBD1, 5 bases. V shed 7 bases and J shed 0 bases, with 10 bases lying between them. CDR1 and CDR2 (germline): LNHDA, SQIVND (reference sequence). This CDR3 is built from 14 residues. CDR3 coding DNA: TGTGCCAGTACCGGGGGATATAGCAATCAGCCCCAGCATTTT. As protein: CASTGGYSNQPQHF.

V and J are TRBV7-2 and TRBJ2-5; tentatively, D is TRBD1 (5 bases). CDR3 length: 15 residues. V lost 0 bases and J 2 bases, leaving 10 bases between the germline ends. In germline, CDR1 is SGHTA, CDR2 FQGNSA. The CDR3 DNA sequence: TGTGCCAGCAGCTTAGCAGTGACAGAACAAGAGACCCAGTACTTC. This encodes CASSLAVTEQETQYF. Looking up the rest from reference TRBV7-2 and TRBJ2-5 gives the full variable domain: GAGVSQSPSNKVTEKGKDVELRCDPISGHTALYWYRQSLGQGLEFLIYFQGNSAPDKSGLPSDRFSAERTGGSVSTLTIQRTQQEDSAVYLCASSLAVTEQETQYFGPGTRLLVL.

The chain employs TRBV10-3 and TRBJ2-3; 14 nucleotides align to TRBD2. The ends lost 3 bases at V and 2 bases at J; junction bases unmatched: 10. The CDR3 loop spans 19 amino acids. Germline assignment: CDR1 ENHRY and CDR2 SYGVKD. DNA for the CDR3: TGTGCCATCAGTGATCATAGTCGGACTAGCGGGGGGACCACAGATACGCAGTATTTT. Amino acid sequence: CAISDHSRTSGGTTDTQYF.

This chain uses TRBV11-2 with TRBJ2-5; D call uncertain. Deletions cut 0 bases from V and 6 bases from J, with 8 bases between. The CDR3 sequence is 13 residues long. CDR1 SGHAT and CDR2 FQNNGV come from the germline V gene. The CDR3 DNA reads as TGTGCCAGCAGCTTAGAGGCATACCAGACCCAGTACTTC. Protein: CASSLEAYQTQYF.

The chain is built from TRBV7-9 and TRBJ2-2; maybe TRBD1 (5 bases). The V end was cut by 6 bases, the J end by 4 bases, with 12 bases between. The CDR3 loop spans 14 amino acids. CDR1 is SEHNR, CDR2 FQNEAQ, per germline (reference sequence). The CDR3 sequence: CASSPDSFTGELFF. The CDR3 bases are TGTGCCAGCAGTCCTGACAGTTTCACCGGGGAGCTGTTTTTT.

The chain carries TRBV2 and TRBJ2-5; tentative D call: TRBD1 (5 bases). V lost 6 bases to trimming and J lost 2 bases, with 13 bases between them. This CDR3 contains 14 residues. Germline V gene lookup returns CDR1 SNHLY and CDR2 FYNNEI. The CDR3 loop reads CASSADRLQETQYF. CDR3 nucleotide sequence: TGTGCCAGCAGCGCAGACAGATTACAAGAGACCCAGTACTTC.

The chain links TRBV2 to TRBJ1-1, with TRBD1 matching 7 bases. The V gene end was trimmed by 5 bases and the J gene end by 5 bases; junction bases not matched to a gene: 8. This CDR3 contains 14 residues. CDR1 and CDR2 from the germline V gene are SNHLY and FYNNEI. The CDR3 bases are TGTGCCAGCAGTCTCCGACAGGGAGGTACTGAAGCTTTCTTT. It translates to CASSLRQGGTEAFF.

This chain connects TRBV11-3 to TRBJ2-2, with TRBD1 identical over 9 bases. V was pared by 5 bases and J by 6 bases, with 4 bases of the junction left unmatched. The CDR3 sequence is 14 residues long. The germline V gene encodes CDR1 SGHNT and CDR2 YENEEA. The CDR3 bases are TGTGCCAGCAGCGCAAGACAGGGGGCCGGGGAGCTGTTTTTT. It translates to CASSARQGAGELFF.